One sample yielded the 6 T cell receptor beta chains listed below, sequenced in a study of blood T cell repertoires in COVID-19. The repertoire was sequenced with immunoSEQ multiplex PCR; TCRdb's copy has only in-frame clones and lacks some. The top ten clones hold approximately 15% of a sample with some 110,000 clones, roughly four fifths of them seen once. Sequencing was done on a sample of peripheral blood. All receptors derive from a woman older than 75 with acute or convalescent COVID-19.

The CDR3: CSARESGEAFF. CDR3 DNA sequence: TGCAGTGCTAGAGAGTCGGGGGAGGCGTTCTTC. V is TRBV20-1 and J is TRBJ2-1; D is perhaps TRBD2 (6 bases). The CDR3 consists of 11 residues. The germline gives CDR1 DFQATT, CDR2 SNEGSKA (reference sequence). The ends were cut back, 0 bases at V and 15 bases at J, with 12 bases in the middle.

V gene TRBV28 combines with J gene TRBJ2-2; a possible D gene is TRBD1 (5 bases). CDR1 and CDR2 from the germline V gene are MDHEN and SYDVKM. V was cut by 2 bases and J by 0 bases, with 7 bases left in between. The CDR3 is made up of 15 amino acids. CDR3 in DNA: TGTGCCAGCAGTTTAATCAGGGCGAACACCGGGGAGCTGTTTTTT. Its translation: CASSLIRANTGELFF.

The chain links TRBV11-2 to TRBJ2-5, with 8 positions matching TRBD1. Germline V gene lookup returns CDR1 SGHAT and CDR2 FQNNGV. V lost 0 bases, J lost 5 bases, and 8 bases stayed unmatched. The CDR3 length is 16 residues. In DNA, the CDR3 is TGTGCCAGCAGCTTAGAGGGCAGGGGGCGCAGGGAGACCCAGTACTTC. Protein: CASSLEGRGRRETQYF.

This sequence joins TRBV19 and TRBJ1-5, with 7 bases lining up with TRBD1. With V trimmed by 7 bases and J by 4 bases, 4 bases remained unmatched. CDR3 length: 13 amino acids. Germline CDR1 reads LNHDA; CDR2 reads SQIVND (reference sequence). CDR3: CASTGQRNQPQHF. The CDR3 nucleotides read TGTGCCAGTACGGGACAGCGAAATCAGCCCCAGCATTTT.

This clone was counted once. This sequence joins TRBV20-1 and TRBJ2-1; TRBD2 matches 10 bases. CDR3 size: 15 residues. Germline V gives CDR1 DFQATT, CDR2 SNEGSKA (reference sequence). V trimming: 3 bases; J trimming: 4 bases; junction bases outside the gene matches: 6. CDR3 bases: TGCAGTGCTAGTCCTGGACTAGCGGTTTACAATGAGCAGTTCTTC. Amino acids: CSASPGLAVYNEQFF.

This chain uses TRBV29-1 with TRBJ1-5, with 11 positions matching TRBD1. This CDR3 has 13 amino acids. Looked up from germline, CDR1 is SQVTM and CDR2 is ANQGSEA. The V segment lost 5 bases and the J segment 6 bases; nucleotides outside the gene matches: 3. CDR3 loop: CSVQDRGLQPQHF. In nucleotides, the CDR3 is TGCAGCGTTCAGGACAGGGGGCTTCAGCCCCAGCATTTT. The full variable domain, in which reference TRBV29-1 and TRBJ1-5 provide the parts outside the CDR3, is SAVISQKPSRDICQRGTSLTIQCQVDSQVTMMFWYRQQPGQSLTLIATANQGSEATYESGFVIDKFPISRPNLTFSTLTVSNMSPEDSSIYLCSVQDRGLQPQHFGDGTRLSIL.